Each of the 31 T cell receptor beta chains below was sequenced from the same sample in a study of blood T cell repertoires in COVID-19. Libraries were prepared by immunoSEQ multiplex PCR; TCRdb keeps only in-frame clonotypes and omits some of them. Of under 150,000 clones listed, over 75% are singletons. Sequencing was done on a sample of peripheral blood. The source is a man between 50 and 59 years old with acute or convalescent COVID-19.

This sequence joins TRBV27 and TRBJ2-4, with 9 nucleotides matching TRBD2. Germline CDR1 MNHEY, CDR2 SMNVEV (reference sequence). The CDR3 has 16 amino acids. The trim removed 3 bases at V and 1 base at J, leaving 4 bases unmatched. The CDR3 protein is CASSLGGGVAKNIQYF. The CDR3 bases are TGTGCCAGCAGTTTGGGCGGGGGGGTGGCCAAAAACATTCAGTACTTC.

J is TRBJ1-6 and V is TRBV6-6, with TRBD1 identical over 7 bases. Germline-derived CDR1 and CDR2 are MNHNY and SVGAGI (reference sequence). CDR3 length equals 15 residues. The V and J ends lost 6 bases and 9 bases, in that order; junction bases with no gene match: 11. CDR3 loop: CASSPRQGGGSPLHF. The CDR3 coding sequence is TGTGCCAGCAGCCCTAGACAGGGCGGCGGTTCACCCCTCCACTTT.

The chain is built from TRBV11-3 and TRBJ2-3, with D possibly being TRBD1 (6 bases). The CDR3 extends over 16 amino acids. Germline CDR1 is SGHNT and CDR2 is YENEEA. Trimming took 1 base from V and 2 from J, leaving 13 bases between them. The chain's CDR3 is CASSLGGRRITDTQYF. The CDR3 DNA is TGTGCCAGCAGCTTAGGGGGGCGGCGGATCACAGATACGCAGTATTTT.

In this sample, this clone turned up once. The V gene is TRBV27, the J gene TRBJ2-7, with D uncertain. CDR3 length equals 15 residues. V was shortened by 0 bases and J by 0 bases, with 9 bases between the two germline ends. Germline loops: CDR1 MNHEY, CDR2 SMNVEV (reference sequence). Here the CDR3 DNA reads TGTGCCAGCAGTTTATCGGGTGGGCCCTCCTACGAGCAGTACTTC. Residues: CASSLSGGPSYEQYF.

The chain recombines TRBV9 with TRBJ1-1; perhaps TRBD1 as D (5 bases). Looked up from germline, CDR1 is SGDLS and CDR2 is YYNGEE. This CDR3 region has 14 residues. V gave up 4 bases and J gave up 0 bases, with 10 bases separating them. The CDR3 region is CASSLEGLNTEAFF. CDR3 nucleotides: TGTGCCAGCAGCTTGGAGGGACTGAACACTGAAGCTTTCTTT.

This clone was seen more than once but under ten times. As DNA, the CDR3 is TGCGCCAGCAGACCGGCGGTAGGCAATCAGCCCCAGCATTTT. This encodes CASRPAVGNQPQHF. This chain links TRBV5-1 with TRBJ1-5; D gene unclear. The V end lost 5 bases, the J end lost 2 bases, and 11 bases lay between the germline ends. This CDR3 is built from 14 residues. Germline V gives CDR1 SGHRS, CDR2 YFSETQ.

The sample holds one count of this clone. The rearrangement uses TRBV5-5 and TRBJ2-1, with 14 bases aligning to TRBD2. V lost 3 bases, J lost 12 bases, and 8 bases stayed unmatched. The germline CDR1 and CDR2 sequences are SGHKS and YYEKEE (reference sequence). CDR3 length: 15 residues. The CDR3 region is CASSWGTSGGLLQFF. The CDR3 DNA reads as TGTGCCAGCAGCTGGGGGACTAGCGGGGGCCTCCTGCAGTTCTTC.

CDR3 region: CASSMEASYNSPLHF. CDR3 nucleotide sequence: TGTGCCAGTAGTATGGAGGCGTCCTATAATTCACCCCTCCACTTT. This rearrangement joins TRBV19 to TRBJ1-6; no clear D. V lost 3 bases to trimming and J lost 1 base, with 7 bases between them. The CDR3 extends over 15 amino acids. Germline CDR1 reads LNHDA; CDR2 reads SQIVND (reference sequence).

The chain has TRBV7-2 and TRBJ1-5; no definite D call. The CDR3 length is 11 residues. CDR1 and CDR2 from the germline V gene are SGHTA and FQGNSA. Deletions cut 1 base from V and 8 bases from J, with 3 bases between. CDR3: CASSLGEPQHF. Written as DNA, the CDR3 is TGTGCCAGCAGCTTAGGAGAGCCCCAGCATTTT.

The CDR3 DNA is TGTGCCAGCAGCAGCGGGACTAGCGGGGGTGAGACCCAGTACTTC. Its translation is CASSSGTSGGETQYF. The chain uses TRBV9 and TRBJ2-5, with 14 bases matching TRBD2. Germline V lookup: CDR1 SGDLS, CDR2 YYNGEE. The CDR3 totals 15 residues. V was clipped by 4 bases and J by 5 bases; unmatched bases: 4.

This chain links TRBV5-8 with TRBJ2-2; possibly TRBD1 for D (6 bases). V shed 3 bases and J shed 5 bases, with 26 bases lying between them. The CDR3 length is 19 residues. Germline assignment: CDR1 SGHTS and CDR2 YDEGEE. In DNA form, the CDR3 reads TGTGCCAGCAGCTCTCGTTTCCGGGACACACCCATTCGTACCGGGGAGCTGTTTTTT. Protein product: CASSSRFRDTPIRTGELFF.

V usage is TRBV28 and J usage is TRBJ2-1; no reliable D call. The V gene lost 2 bases and the J gene lost 7 bases, with 9 bases spanning the gap. Germline-derived CDR1 and CDR2 are MDHEN and SYDVKM. There are 13 residues in the CDR3. The CDR3 nucleotides are TGTGCCAGCAGTTTAACGTCCCGGAATGAGCAGTTCTTC. Amino acids: CASSLTSRNEQFF.

The genes are TRBV5-6 and TRBJ2-7, with 8 bases fitting TRBD1. The CDR3 is 14 residues long. Per germline, CDR1 SGHDT and CDR2 YYEEEE. The V segment lost 2 bases and the J segment 3 bases; nucleotides outside the gene matches: 4. The CDR3: CASSLPGQVYEQYF. The CDR3, as DNA: TGTGCCAGCAGCTTACCGGGACAGGTCTACGAGCAGTACTTC.

The CDR3 here is CASSRLAGRTGELFF. In nucleotides, the CDR3 is TGTGCCAGCAGCCGACTAGCGGGGCGCACCGGGGAGCTGTTTTTT. The V gene is TRBV3-1 (or the pseudogene TRBV3-2), the J gene TRBJ2-2; 11 nucleotides align to TRBD2. Losses at the gene ends were 4 bases for V and 4 bases for J; bases not matched to a gene: 2. Germline V gene data show CDR1 as LGHDT and CDR2 as YNNKEL (reference sequence). The CDR3 is 15 residues long.

The V gene is TRBV28, the J gene TRBJ2-7; 12 positions match TRBD1. This CDR3 contains 15 residues. The junction had 10 bases not matched to a gene; V was cut back by 6 bases and J by 7 bases. Germline CDR1 MDHEN, CDR2 SYDVKM. The DNA of the CDR3 is TGTGCCAGCAGCAACCCCGGGACAGGGGGCGATGAGCAGTACGTC. Translated, it gives CASSNPGTGGDEQYV.

A single count supports this clone. The chain combines TRBV15 with TRBJ2-1; D is unresolved. This CDR3 has 13 residues. V was pared by 8 bases and J by 6 bases, with 14 bases between. CDR1 is LNHNV, CDR2 YYDKDF, per germline (reference sequence). Here the CDR3 reads CATRTTVGNEQFF. CDR3 DNA: TGTGCCACCCGAACTACCGTCGGCAATGAGCAGTTCTTC.

The chain uses TRBV6-1 and TRBJ1-2; D is undetermined. Deletions cut 2 bases from V and 5 bases from J, with 6 bases between. The CDR3 consists of 12 residues. Looked up from germline, CDR1 is MNHNS and CDR2 is SASEGT. The CDR3: CASSESQYGYTF. The CDR3 DNA is TGTGCCAGCAGTGAATCACAATATGGCTACACCTTC.

This rearrangement joins TRBV29-1 to TRBJ2-3, with 14 bases that match TRBD2. The CDR3 totals 17 residues. Germline CDR1 is SQVTM and CDR2 is ANQGSEA. With V trimmed by 6 bases and J by 6 bases, 14 bases remained unmatched. The CDR3 nucleotides read TGCAGCGTCGGTGGGACTAGCGGGGGCTACAGAGGTGATACGCAGTATTTT. The encoded protein is CSVGGTSGGYRGDTQYF.

The chain is built from TRBV28 and TRBJ2-1, with 9 bases that match TRBD1. After removal of 6 bases from V and 9 bases from J, the junction contained 15 bases not matched to a gene. CDR1 and CDR2 (germline): MDHEN, SYDVKM. The CDR3 is 16 amino acids. The CDR3 DNA is TGTGCCAGCAGCCCCATCCCCGGGACAGGGCTTGGTGAGCAGTTCTTC. It codes for CASSPIPGTGLGEQFF.

The V and J genes are TRBV7-9 and TRBJ2-3, with 7 bases lining up with TRBD1. V lost 1 base to trimming and J lost 4 bases; unmatched junction nucleotides: 2. This CDR3 has 14 residues. The V gene's germline CDR1 is SEHNR and CDR2 FQNEAQ (reference sequence). Here the CDR3 reads CASSLGQGADTQYF. CDR3 coding DNA: TGTGCCAGCAGCTTAGGCCAGGGGGCAGATACGCAGTATTTT.

Written as DNA, the CDR3 is TGTGCCAGCTTACCCCAGATGCGGGGTGTTTTTGGCTACACCTTC. It encodes CASLPQMRGVFGYTF. The chain has TRBV19 and TRBJ1-2; D is unclear. The V end was cut by 9 bases, the J end by 7 bases, with 24 bases between. Germline loops: CDR1 LNHDA, CDR2 SQIVND (reference sequence). The CDR3 has 15 residues.

The chain joins TRBV5-1 to TRBJ1-3; the D is unclear. The CDR3 loop spans 16 amino acids. Germline-derived CDR1 and CDR2 are SGHRS and YFSETQ. V dropped 6 bases and J dropped 2 bases, with 18 bases sitting between them. As DNA, the CDR3 is TGCGCCAGCACCTTAACCTCGGTGGGCGCTGGAAACACCATATATTTT. This gives the protein CASTLTSVGAGNTIYF.

This chain joins TRBV25-1 and TRBJ1-2; D is undetermined. Germline CDR1 is MGHDK and CDR2 is SYGVNS. The CDR3 is made up of 12 amino acids. Trimming removed 4 bases at V and 7 bases at J, with 10 bases between. In DNA form, the CDR3 reads TGTGCCAGCAGTGGGTCGACTCCTGGCTACACCTTC. Protein product: CASSGSTPGYTF.

In DNA, the CDR3 is TGTGCCAGCAGGGACATTTTTTCTCCTGGAAACACCATATATTTT. Its translation is CASRDIFSPGNTIYF. The gene calls are TRBV6-5 and TRBJ1-3, with a weak D call TRBD1 (5 bases). V dropped 6 bases and J dropped 2 bases, with 14 bases sitting between them. Germline-derived CDR1 and CDR2 are MNHEY and SVGAGI. CDR3 length: 15 amino acids.

The chain combines TRBV5-1 with TRBJ1-2; TRBD1 matches at 9 bases. This CDR3 has 15 residues. Germline values: CDR1 SGHRS, CDR2 YFSETQ. The J segment lost 6 bases and the V segment lost 0 bases, leaving 6 bases of the junction unmatched. CDR3 sequence reads: CASSLVGQGIHGYTF. In DNA form, the CDR3 reads TGCGCCAGCAGCTTGGTTGGACAGGGGATCCATGGCTACACCTTC.

The rearrangement links TRBV5-6 to TRBJ2-7; 9 bases agree with TRBD1. The J segment lost 5 bases and the V segment lost 2 bases, leaving 8 bases of the junction unmatched. Germline assignment: CDR1 SGHDT and CDR2 YYEEEE. The CDR3 is made up of 15 amino acids. CDR3 sequence: CASSLGTGIVNEQYV. CDR3 nucleotides: TGTGCCAGCAGCTTAGGGACAGGGATCGTTAACGAGCAGTACGTC.

This chain joins TRBV19 and TRBJ1-2; 8 bases are a match to TRBD1. Losses at the gene ends were 1 base for V and 8 bases for J; bases not matched to a gene: 6. The CDR3 has 14 amino acids. CDR1 is LNHDA and CDR2 is SQIVND in the germline V gene (reference sequence). In nucleotides, the CDR3 is TGTGCCAGTAGTATAGGGGACAGGCTCCGCGGCTACACCTTC. Translating it yields CASSIGDRLRGYTF.

V usage is TRBV4-1 and J usage is TRBJ1-6, with D hard to call. The germline V gene encodes CDR1 MGHRA and CDR2 YSYEKL. The CDR3 is 15 residues long. Deletions cut 5 bases from V and 4 bases from J, with 12 bases between. The CDR3 sequence is CASSEGPGYNSPLHF. The DNA for the CDR3 is TGCGCCAGCAGCGAAGGCCCGGGATATAATTCACCCCTCCACTTT.

The CDR3 here is CASSLQRSGNTIYF. The CDR3 DNA sequence: TGTGCCAGCAGTTTACAGCGCTCTGGAAACACCATATATTTT. The gene calls are TRBV28 and TRBJ1-3; no reliable D call. Deletions cut 2 bases from V and 0 bases from J, with 5 bases between. Per the germline V gene, CDR1 is MDHEN and CDR2 is SYDVKM. The CDR3 totals 14 residues.

This sequence joins TRBV6-1 and TRBJ1-2; D gene ambiguous. Trimming took 3 bases from V and 3 from J, leaving 14 bases between them. The CDR3 consists of 15 residues. Germline V gene data show CDR1 as MNHNS and CDR2 as SASEGT. The CDR3 sequence: CASSDYTAEYYGYTF. CDR3 nucleotide sequence: TGTGCCAGCAGTGATTATACAGCCGAATACTATGGCTACACCTTC.

V and J are TRBV29-1 and TRBJ1-1; D remains unclear. Trimming shortened V by 4 bases and J by 1 base, and 4 bases separated the two germline ends. CDR3 length: 11 amino acids. CDR1 and CDR2 (germline): SQVTM, ANQGSEA. In DNA form, the CDR3 reads TGCAGCGTTGCCAGGAACACTGAAGCTTTCTTT. Translating gives CSVARNTEAFF.